The clone carrying this TCR beta chain occurred many times. The antigen remains undetermined. Indicated time point: sample taken at primary tumor resection. Some 72 TRACERx patients with early, untreated non-small cell lung cancer donated samples. The data are from a study of spatial heterogeneity in lung cancer. About the study: A strong correlation was found between TCR transcript counts in tumor regions and a T cell module score derived from matched bulk RNA-seq. Overall study findings and caveats: Alpha chains reached an estimated coverage of roughly 7.1% of tumor T cells, and beta chains about 14%. It was found that expanded intratumoral alpha and beta TCR counts tracked tumor mutation counts.

TCRdb ran MiXCR on the 5' RACE reads and lists one entry per CDR3 protein. The table lists some 4,000 distinct CDR3 sequences, approximately 8% of them singletons. Germline V CDR1 and CDR2: LGHNA, YSLEER. Between the trimmed V and J ends, which lost 1 base and 4 bases, there was a span of 8 bases. The CDR3 sequence is 14 residues long. The starting material was lung tumor tissue, obtained at surgery. V usage is TRBV4-3 and J usage is TRBJ1-3; no clear D gene. This TCR came from a male donor with early-stage non-small cell lung cancer. The chain's CDR3 is CASSQVALGNTIYF. The CDR3, as DNA: TGCGCCAGCAGCCAAGTGGCCCTCGGAAACACCATATATTTT.